These 6 T cell receptor beta chains were sequenced from one sample in a study of blood T cell repertoires in COVID-19. Libraries were prepared by immunoSEQ multiplex PCR; TCRdb keeps only in-frame clonotypes and omits some of them. The table records about 52,000 clones, roughly 91% of them present only once. The sample was peripheral blood. The source of these receptors is a man aged 80 or over with active or convalescent COVID-19.

The chain is built from TRBV15 and TRBJ2-7, with 7 bases aligning to TRBD1. Germline CDR1 reads LNHNV; CDR2 reads YYDKDF (reference sequence). After removal of 1 base from V and 2 bases from J, the junction contained 11 bases not matched to a gene. The CDR3 is 17 amino acids. In nucleotides, the CDR3 is TGTGCCACCAGCAGAGGGGAAAGGGACACAGGGGCCTACGAGCAGTACTTC. Its protein is CATSRGERDTGAYEQYF.

DNA for the CDR3: TGCGCCAGCAGCTTTACCGGGACAACGAACACTGAAGCTTTCTTT. It translates to CASSFTGTTNTEAFF. The V gene is TRBV5-1, the J gene TRBJ1-1, with D possibly TRBD1 on 6 matching bases. Looked up from germline, CDR1 is SGHRS and CDR2 is YFSETQ. Deletions cut 2 bases from V and 1 base from J, with 12 bases between. CDR3 size: 15 residues.

The gene calls are TRBV30 and TRBJ2-7; D is possibly TRBD1 (5 bases). Germline assignment: CDR1 GTSNPN and CDR2 SVGIG (reference sequence). The V end was cut by 3 bases, the J end by 4 bases, with 16 bases between. The CDR3 covers 14 residues. CDR3 nucleotide sequence: TGTGCCTGGAGGGCAGACAGTATCGGTTACGAGCAGTACTTC. Encoded protein: CAWRADSIGYEQYF.

The chain carries TRBV2 and TRBJ1-2; maybe TRBD1 (6 bases). The length of the CDR3 is 14 residues. Germline V gene sequence: CDR1 SNHLY, CDR2 FYNNEI. The V end was cut by 5 bases, the J end by 5 bases, with 15 bases between. CDR3 bases: TGTGCCAGCAGTCCTAACAGGGTGGGGTATGGCTACACCTTC. This encodes CASSPNRVGYGYTF.

This chain uses TRBV15 with TRBJ1-3; a weak D match, TRBD1 (6 bases). Germline V gene sequence: CDR1 LNHNV, CDR2 YYDKDF (reference sequence). V was clipped by 6 bases and J by 0 bases, with 18 bases between them. This CDR3 is built from 17 residues. This chain's CDR3 is CATSRIWTDSSGNTIYF. The CDR3 nucleotides are TGTGCCACCAGTCGTATTTGGACAGACAGCTCTGGAAACACCATATATTTT.

The gene calls are TRBV18 and TRBJ1-3; 7 bases match TRBD1. J lost 0 bases, V lost 3 bases, and 11 bases had no gene match. The V gene's germline CDR1 is KGHSH and CDR2 LQKENI. The CDR3 consists of 18 residues. The CDR3 loop is CASSPFDRALNSGNTIYF. The CDR3 DNA reads as TGTGCCAGCTCACCCTTCGACAGGGCCCTTAACTCTGGAAACACCATATATTTT. Using reference TRBV18 and TRBJ1-3 for the parts outside the CDR3, the full variable domain is NAGVMQNPRHLVRRRGQEARLRCSPMKGHSHVYWYRQLPEEGLKFMVYLQKENIIDESGMPKERFSAEFPKEGPSILRIQQVVRGDSAAYFCASSPFDRALNSGNTIYFGEGSWLTVV.